The rows below give T cell receptor beta chains drawn from one sample of a study of T cells in localized non-small cell lung cancer. This table comes from immunoSEQ multiplex PCR, and its TCRdb copy is limited to in-frame clones, with some not included. In the table there are fewer than 9,000 clones, more than 40% of which are singletons. The sequenced sample was lymph node tissue, obtained before any cancer treatment. The source of these receptors is a man aged 35 to 70 with stage I lung adenocarcinoma. CDR3s include the opening cysteine and the closing phenylalanine or tryptophan. Each record gives: V gene, CDR3 protein.

TRBV4-1	CASSQVPTTGWNEQFF
TRBV19	CASSSQGYEQYF
TRBV30	CAWTVANTGELFF
TRBV6-8	CASSYALNSGGAGEQFF
TRBV6-7	CASSYLKTGELFF
TRBV28	CASIPPAGTGRTDTQYF
TRBV25-1	CASSRGRRERHEQYF
TRBV9	CASSPRTQGTTEAFF
TRBV9	CASTPGGTDTQYF
TRBV9	CASSLFGDRGLETQYF